A single sample is the source of the 6 T cell receptor beta chains below, sequenced in a study of T-cell reconstitution after alpha-beta-depleted transplantation in children. Library preparation (for TCRbeta) was performed with unique molecular identifiers. TCRdb re-called the PCR reads through MiXCR, storing one row per CDR3 protein. The table includes approximately 510,000 distinct CDR3 sequences, around 20% detected once. The sample was PBMCs from the stem cell graft donor, taken from the stem cell graft. These receptors came from a human donor who donated a stem cell graft to a child with acute lymphoblastic leukemia.

This clonotype occurred a few times. This chain joins TRBV12-3 or TRBV12-4 and TRBJ2-1, with TRBD2 as a possible D gene (6 bases). There are 14 residues in the CDR3. The CDR3 loop reads CAIIPGLDLNEQFF. CDR3 nucleotide sequence: TGTGCTATAATCCCGGGACTCGACCTCAATGAGCAGTTCTTC.

The rearrangement uses TRBV29-1 and TRBJ1-2; no reliable D call. The V end was cut by 5 bases, the J end by 8 bases, with 3 bases between. Germline loops: CDR1 SQVTM, CDR2 ANQGSEA. There are 8 residues in the CDR3. The CDR3 reads CSVNGYTF. The CDR3, as DNA: TGCAGCGTTAACGGCTACACCTTC.

The gene calls are TRBV6-5 and TRBJ1-1; D uncertain. V was shortened by 4 bases and J by 4 bases, with 10 bases between the two germline ends. Germline values: CDR1 MNHEY, CDR2 SVGAGI. The CDR3 contains 13 residues. In nucleotides, the CDR3 is TGTGCCAGCAGTTGGGTTGGCTCCACTGAAGCTTTCTTT. Amino acid sequence: CASSWVGSTEAFF.

The CDR3, as DNA: TGTGCCAGCAGCTTGGCAAACTTCCCTGAGCAGTTCTTC. Translated, it gives CASSLANFPEQFF. The rearrangement uses TRBV5-5 and TRBJ2-1, with D hard to call. V lost 0 bases and J 9 bases, leaving 10 bases between the germline ends. Germline values: CDR1 SGHKS, CDR2 YYEKEE (reference sequence). The CDR3 is 13 residues long.

This clonotype was counted between two and nine times. The genes are TRBV20-1 and TRBJ1-5, with a tentative D call TRBD1 (6 bases). Per the germline V gene, CDR1 is DFQATT and CDR2 is SNEGSKA (reference sequence). Trimming pared 6 bases from V and 3 bases from J, leaving 9 bases between. This CDR3 region has 12 residues. The DNA of the CDR3 is TGCAGTGCAGGGGGATTCAATCAGCCCCAGCATTTT. This sequence encodes CSAGGFNQPQHF.

Notes on this clonotype: One end of the junction varies from germline; a read error may be responsible. CDR3 protein: CTSSQPGLAENEQFF. The CDR3, as DNA: TGTACCAGCAGCCAACCGGGACTAGCAGAGAATGAGCAGTTCTTC. The gene calls are TRBV28 and TRBJ2-1, with 9 nucleotides matching TRBD2. CDR1 MDHEN and CDR2 SYDVKM come from the germline V gene. The CDR3 has 15 amino acids.